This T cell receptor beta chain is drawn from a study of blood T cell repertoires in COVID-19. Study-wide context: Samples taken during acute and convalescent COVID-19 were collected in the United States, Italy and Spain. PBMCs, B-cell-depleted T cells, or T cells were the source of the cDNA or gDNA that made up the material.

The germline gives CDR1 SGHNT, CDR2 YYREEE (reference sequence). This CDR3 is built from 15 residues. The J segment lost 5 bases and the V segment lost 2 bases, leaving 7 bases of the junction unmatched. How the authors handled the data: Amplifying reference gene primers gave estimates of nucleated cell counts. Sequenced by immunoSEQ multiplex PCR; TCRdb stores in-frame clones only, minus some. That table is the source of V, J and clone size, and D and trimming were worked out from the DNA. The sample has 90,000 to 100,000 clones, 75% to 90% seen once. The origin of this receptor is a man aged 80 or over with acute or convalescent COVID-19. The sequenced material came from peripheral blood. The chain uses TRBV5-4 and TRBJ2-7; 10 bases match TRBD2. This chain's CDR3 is CASSLSPSGSHEQYF. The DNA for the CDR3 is TGTGCCAGCAGCTTATCCCCTAGCGGGAGTCACGAGCAGTACTTC.